The table lists the clone carrying this T cell receptor beta chain with a few counts. Its antigen remains unknown. These data originate in a study of STAT3 mutations in large granular lymphocyte leukemia. Broader study findings: Persisting codominant clonotypes may have hidden a small pathogenic clone. Every T-cell large granular lymphocyte leukemia patient had at least one immunodominant TCR beta clonotype.

From germline, CDR1 is MGHDK and CDR2 SYGVNS. V lost 3 bases to trimming and J lost 7 bases, with 12 bases between them. This CDR3 has 13 residues. Data came from immunoSEQ multiplex PCR; TCRdb stores just in-frame clones and leaves some out. This sample has 35,000 or so clones, with approximately 90% found just once. The rearrangement uses TRBV25-1 and TRBJ1-1; possibly TRBD1 for D (6 bases). Sequenced: PBMCs. The TCR originated in a human donor with T large granular lymphocyte leukemia. Some clones in this sample may be carry-over from other donors' samples. CDR3 sequence (DNA): TGTGCCAGCAGTGATCAGGGGTGGATTGAAGCTTTCTTT. Translated, it gives CASSDQGWIEAFF.